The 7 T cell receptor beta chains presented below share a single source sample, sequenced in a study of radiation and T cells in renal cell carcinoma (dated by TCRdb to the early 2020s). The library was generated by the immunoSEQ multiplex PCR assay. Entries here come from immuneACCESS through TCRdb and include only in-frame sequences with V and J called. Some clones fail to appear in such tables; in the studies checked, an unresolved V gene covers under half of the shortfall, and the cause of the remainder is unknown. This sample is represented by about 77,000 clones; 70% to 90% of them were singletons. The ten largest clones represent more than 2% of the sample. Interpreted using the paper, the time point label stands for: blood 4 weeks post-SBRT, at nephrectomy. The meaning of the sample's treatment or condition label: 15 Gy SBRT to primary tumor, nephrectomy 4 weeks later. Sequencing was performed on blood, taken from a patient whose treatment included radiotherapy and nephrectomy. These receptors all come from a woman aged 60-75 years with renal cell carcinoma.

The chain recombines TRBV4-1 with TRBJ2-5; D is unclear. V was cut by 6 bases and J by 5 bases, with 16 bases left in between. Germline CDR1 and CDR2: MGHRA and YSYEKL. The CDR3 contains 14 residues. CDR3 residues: CASSHGVLGETQYF. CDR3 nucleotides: TGCGCCAGCAGTCATGGCGTTTTGGGGGAGACCCAGTACTTC.

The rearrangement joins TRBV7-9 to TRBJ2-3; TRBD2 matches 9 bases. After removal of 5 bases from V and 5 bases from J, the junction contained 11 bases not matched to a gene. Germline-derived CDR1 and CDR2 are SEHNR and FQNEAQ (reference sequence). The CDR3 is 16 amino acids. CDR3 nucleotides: TGTGCCAGCAGCCTCCTCAGAGCGGGGGGTATAGATACGCAGTATTTT. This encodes CASSLLRAGGIDTQYF.

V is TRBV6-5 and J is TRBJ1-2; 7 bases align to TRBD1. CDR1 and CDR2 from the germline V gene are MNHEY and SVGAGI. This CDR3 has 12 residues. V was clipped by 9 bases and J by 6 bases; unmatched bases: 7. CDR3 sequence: CASLDRIHGYTF. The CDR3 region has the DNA TGTGCCAGTTTGGACAGGATACATGGCTACACCTTC.

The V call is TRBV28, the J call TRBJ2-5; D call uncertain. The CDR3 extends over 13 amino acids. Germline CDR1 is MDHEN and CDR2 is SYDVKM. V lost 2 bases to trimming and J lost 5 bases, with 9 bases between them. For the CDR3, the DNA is TGTGCCAGCAGTTTAGTGTCACGCGAGACCCAGTACTTC. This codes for CASSLVSRETQYF.

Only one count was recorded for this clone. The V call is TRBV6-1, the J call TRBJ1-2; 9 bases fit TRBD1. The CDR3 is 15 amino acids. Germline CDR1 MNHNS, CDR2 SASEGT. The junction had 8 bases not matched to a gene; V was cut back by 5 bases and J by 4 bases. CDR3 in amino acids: CASSHRDRALYGYTF. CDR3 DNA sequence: TGTGCCAGCAGTCACCGGGACAGGGCTCTCTATGGCTACACCTTC.

This chain's CDR3 is CASSKLSGISQGEAFF. CDR3 DNA sequence: TGTGCCAGTAGTAAACTATCGGGAATTTCCCAAGGTGAAGCTTTCTTT. The V gene is TRBV19, the J gene TRBJ1-1; no clear D gene. The CDR3 length is 16 residues. Looked up from germline, CDR1 is LNHDA and CDR2 is SQIVND (reference sequence). Trimming pared 4 bases from V and 7 bases from J, leaving 22 bases between.

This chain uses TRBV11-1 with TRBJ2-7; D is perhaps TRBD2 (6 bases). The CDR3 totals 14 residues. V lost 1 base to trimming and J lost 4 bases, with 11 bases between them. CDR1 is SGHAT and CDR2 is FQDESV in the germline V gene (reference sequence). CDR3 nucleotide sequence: TGTGCCAGCAGCTTAGACGGGAGTAGGTACGAGCAGTACTTC. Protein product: CASSLDGSRYEQYF.